The rows below give T cell receptor beta chains drawn from one sample of a study of shared clonotypes between healthy human individuals. Here immunoSEQ multiplex PCR was the method, and the copy in TCRdb shows in-frame clones only, minus some. Among roughly 2.2 million clones listed, just under 95% were seen once. The sequencing sample was made of naive CD4+ T cells from PBMCs. Every receptor here comes from a man aged 18 to 29 in good health. Some clones in this sample may be carry-over from other donors' samples. Each CDR3 is given with its conserved first and last residue. Each record gives: D gene, clone size, CDR3 length, V gene, J gene, CDR3 protein, CDR3 DNA. A D gene is named only where the DNA matches it firmly. Clone size, where shown, is once, few, many, or a class for clones that have expanded.

-	few	13	TRBV28	TRBJ1-1	CASNGQMNTEAFF	TGTGCCAGCAATGGACAGATGAACACTGAAGCTTTCTTT
TRBD1	once	15	TRBV4-1	TRBJ2-1	CASSLGTGGRNEQFF	TGCGCCAGCAGCCTCGGGACAGGGGGGCGGAATGAGCAGTTCTTC
-	once	13	TRBV2	TRBJ2-7	CAKTPGPSYEQYF	TGTGCCAAAACGCCGGGCCCTAGTTACGAGCAGTACTTC
-	-	14	TRBV7-2	TRBJ2-3	CASSLARTPDTQYF	TGTGCCAGCAGCTTAGCGAGGACTCCAGATACGCAGTATTTT
-	-	14	TRBV7-3	TRBJ2-3	CASSLFPSADTQYF	TGTGCCAGCAGCTTATTCCCATCGGCAGATACGCAGTATTTT
-	-	13	TRBV9	TRBJ2-2	CASSVGSHRELFF	TGTGCCAGCAGCGTAGGCTCGCACCGGGAGCTGTTTTTT
TRBD1	-	15	TRBV10-3	TRBJ2-1	CAITDPTGASDEQFF	TGTGCCATCACCGACCCGACAGGGGCATCGGATGAGCAGTTCTTC
TRBD1	-	16	TRBV14	TRBJ2-7	CASSQAHRGLAYEQYF	TGTGCCAGCAGCCAGGCCCACAGGGGGCTAGCCTACGAGCAGTACTTC
-	-	15	TRBV28	TRBJ2-1	CASSSGQGPTDEQFF	TGTGCCAGCAGTTCCGGGCAAGGACCTACAGATGAGCAGTTCTTC
TRBD2	-	16	TRBV6-1	TRBJ2-7	CASSEKRASGSYEQYF	TGTGCCAGCAGCGAAAAACGAGCTAGCGGGAGCTACGAGCAGTACTTC
-	-	15	TRBV7-2	TRBJ2-1	CASSLAGVSYNEQFF	TGTGCCAGCAGCTTAGCGGGAGTCTCCTACAATGAGCAGTTCTTC
-	-	15	TRBV5-5	TRBJ1-4	CASSRWVSGNEKLFF	TGTGCCAGCAGTCGATGGGTCAGCGGTAATGAAAAACTGTTTTTT
TRBD2	-	15	TRBV7-2	TRBJ2-1	CASSLVSGGYNEQFF	TGTGCCAGCAGCTTAGTTAGCGGGGGCTACAATGAGCAGTTCTTC
-	-	13	TRBV29-1	TRBJ1-2	CSVEEGGVYGYTF	TGCAGCGTTGAAGAGGGGGGGGTCTATGGCTACACCTTC
-	once	16	TRBV5-1	TRBJ2-2	CASSFSPGANTGELFF	TGCGCCAGCAGCTTCTCTCCAGGGGCGAACACCGGGGAGCTGTTTTTT
-	once	15	TRBV6-6	TRBJ1-2	CASSPGQGPDHGYTF	TGTGCCAGCAGTCCCGGCCAGGGGCCCGATCATGGCTACACCTTC
TRBD1	once	15	TRBV28	TRBJ2-1	CASSLPGTGKSEQFF	TGTGCCAGCAGTCTACCCGGGACAGGGAAAAGTGAGCAGTTCTTC
TRBD1	-	14	TRBV28	TRBJ1-2	CASRGTGGLYGYTF	TGTGCCAGCCGTGGGACAGGCGGCCTTTATGGCTACACCTTC
TRBD1	-	14	TRBV6-5	TRBJ2-7	CASSRSGQGYEQYF	TGTGCCAGCAGTCGGTCGGGACAGGGCTACGAGCAGTACTTC
-	-	12	TRBV2	TRBJ1-5	CASRGLDQPQHF	TGTGCCAGCAGGGGACTAGATCAGCCCCAGCATTTT
-	-	13	TRBV5-6	TRBJ2-3	CASSLGATDTQYF	TGTGCCAGCAGCTTGGGGGCCACAGATACGCAGTATTTT
-	-	13	TRBV7-2	TRBJ1-5	CASSVDRNQPQHF	TGTGCCAGCAGCGTGGACCGAAATCAGCCCCAGCATTTT
-	-	14	TRBV2	TRBJ2-1	CASSVQGSYNEQFF	TGTGCCAGCAGTGTGCAGGGCTCCTACAATGAGCAGTTCTTC
-	-	16	TRBV15	TRBJ2-1	CATSREGGGSYNEQFF	TGTGCCACCAGCAGAGAAGGAGGGGGCTCCTACAATGAGCAGTTCTTC
-	-	13	TRBV6-5	TRBJ2-3	CASRAPASDTQYF	TGTGCCAGCAGAGCCCCCGCGTCAGATACGCAGTATTTT
TRBD2	once	14	TRBV6-4	TRBJ2-2	CASSGEAGTGELFF	TGTGCCAGCAGTGGGGAAGCGGGGACCGGGGAGCTGTTTTTT